These T cell receptor beta chains were read from a single sample in a study of shared clonotypes between healthy human individuals. Sequenced by immunoSEQ multiplex PCR; TCRdb stores in-frame clones only, minus some. Counted here are over a million clones, around 98% occurring once; the ten biggest clones make up 0.4% to 0.45%. Sequences were obtained from naive CD4+ T cells sorted from blood. These receptors were taken from a man younger than 40 in good health. The CDR3 runs from the conserved cysteine through the conserved F or W. The D gene is left open where the match is weak. Expanded clones get a size class; other rows say once, few or many, or leave the size out.

.	TRBV7-8	TRBJ1-3	.	TGTGCCAGCAGCTTAGGAGGCAGGGGATCTGGAAACACCATATATTTT	CASSLGGRGSGNTIYF
.	TRBV5-1	TRBJ2-1	TRBD2	TGCGCCAGCAGCTTGGAAGGTTGGACTAGCGGACCTTACAATGAGCAGTTCTTC	CASSLEGWTSGPYNEQFF
.	TRBV7-9	TRBJ2-7	TRBD2	TGTGCCAGCAGGGGACTAGCGGGGGCCTACGAGCAGTACTTC	CASRGLAGAYEQYF
.	TRBV27	TRBJ2-2	TRBD1	TGTGCCAGCAGTTTTAGCATCGGCGACAGGGCGTTACCGAACACCGGGGAGCTGTTTTTT	CASSFSIGDRALPNTGELFF
.	TRBV27	TRBJ1-4	TRBD1	TGTGCCAGCGGGTGGACAGGAGTTACGGGGTTTCTTGAAAAACTGTTTTTT	CASGWTGVTGFLEKLFF
.	TRBV29-1	TRBJ1-5	.	TGCAGCGTGGGAAATCAGCCCCAGCATTTT	CSVGNQPQHF
.	TRBV4-2	TRBJ2-7	.	TGTGCCAGCAGCCAAGAAAGGCAGGCTAACTACGAGCAGTACTTC	CASSQERQANYEQYF
.	TRBV30	TRBJ1-5	TRBD1	TGTGCCTGGGGGGGACAGCATAGCAATCAGCCCCAGCATTTT	CAWGGQHSNQPQHF
.	TRBV1	TRBJ2-7	.	TGCACCGCCCAGCGGGCTTCCTACGAGCAGTACTTC	CTAQRASYEQYF
.	TRBV7-2	TRBJ2-5	.	TGTGCCAGCAGCGCAGGAATTTCTGGTGAGACCCAGTACTTC	CASSAGISGETQYF
.	TRBV2	TRBJ1-2	.	TGTGCCAGCAGTGAAGGCGGTGCGGACTACTATGGCTACACCTTC	CASSEGGADYYGYTF
.	TRBV6-4	TRBJ2-3	TRBD2	TGTGCCAGCAGTGAGGGGAGGGCAGATACGCAGTATTTT	CASSEGRADTQYF
.	TRBV20-1	TRBJ2-2	TRBD1	TGCAGTGCTAGAGGACAGGGGGCCCTGTTTTTT	CSARGQGALFF
.	TRBV18	TRBJ2-1	TRBD2	TGTGCCAGCTTGGGACTAGCGGGAGATGAGCAGTTCTTC	CASLGLAGDEQFF
.	TRBV2	TRBJ1-1	.	TGTGCCAGCAGTGAAAACATAAGGACGGAAGCTTTCTTT	CASSENIRTEAFF
.	TRBV9	TRBJ2-3	TRBD2	TGTGCCAGCAGCGCGACTAGCGGGAAATCAGATACGCAGTATTTT	CASSATSGKSDTQYF
.	TRBV5-1	TRBJ2-7	TRBD1	TGCGCCAGCAGCTTCGGGACAGCCTCAGGGAACGACGAGCAGTACTTC	CASSFGTASGNDEQYF
.	TRBV2	TRBJ2-7	.	TGTGCCAGCAAGGGGTACGAGCAGTACTTC	CASKGYEQYF
.	TRBV6-1	TRBJ1-5	.	TGTGCCAGCAGTAGATATAGCAATCAGCCCCAGCATTTT	CASSRYSNQPQHF
.	TRBV28	TRBJ2-5	TRBD2	TGTGCCAGCAGTCCCGCGTGGCTAGCGGGACAAGAGACCCAGTACTTC	CASSPAWLAGQETQYF
.	TRBV7-2	TRBJ2-7	TRBD2	TGTGCCAGCAGCTTATTGGGCGGGAGCTCCTACGAGCAGTACTTC	CASSLLGGSSYEQYF
.	TRBV4-1	TRBJ2-1	TRBD2	TGCGCCAGCAGCCGAGGACTAGCGGGAGTATATGGGGATGAGCAGTTCTTC	CASSRGLAGVYGDEQFF
.	TRBV18	TRBJ2-2	.	TGTGCCAGCTCACCAAGAAAACCAACCTGGGGCACCGGGGAGCTGTTTTTT	CASSPRKPTWGTGELFF
.	TRBV7-8	TRBJ1-1	.	TGTGCCAGCAGCCCCGGGGGGGGCACTGAAGCTTTCTTT	CASSPGGGTEAFF
.	TRBV27	TRBJ1-5	TRBD1	TGTGCCAGCAGTTTTGTCCGGGGAGGGGGCGATCAGCCCCAGCATTTT	CASSFVRGGGDQPQHF
.	TRBV2	TRBJ2-5	.	TGTGCCAGCAGTGATTTAACGGAGACCCAGTACTTC	CASSDLTETQYF
.	TRBV27	TRBJ2-1	.	TGTGCCAGCAGTTTACGCCCAAGCTCCTACAATGAGCAGTTCTTC	CASSLRPSSYNEQFF
.	TRBV7-2	TRBJ2-1	.	TGTGCCAGCAGCTTGTTCTTCCGTGAGCAGTTCTTC	CASSLFFREQFF
.	TRBV5-1	TRBJ1-1	TRBD1	TGCGCCAGCAGCTTCGGACAGGGGATGAACACTGAAGCTTTCTTT	CASSFGQGMNTEAFF
.	TRBV7-9	TRBJ2-5	.	TGTGCCAGCAGCTTAATCGCCGGGACACCGGAGACCCAGTACTTC	CASSLIAGTPETQYF
.	TRBV18	TRBJ1-2	.	TGTGCCAGCTCACCAGCCCGGGGGGGAAACTATGGCTACACCTTC	CASSPARGGNYGYTF
.	TRBV13	TRBJ2-1	TRBD2	TGTGCCAGCAGCCCTGTTGCCCGGGAGGGCAGAGATGAGCAGTTCTTC	CASSPVAREGRDEQFF
.	TRBV1	TRBJ1-5	.	TGCACCAGCAGCCAAGGAGGAGCCAGGGGGCGGATAAGCAATCAGCCCCAGCATTTT	CTSSQGGARGRISNQPQHF
.	TRBV7-2	TRBJ2-7	.	TGTGCCAGCAGCTCCCGGGACCACTACGAGCAGTACTTC	CASSSRDHYEQYF
.	TRBV14	TRBJ1-3	.	TGTGCCAGCAGCCTGGTCGGAGGGAGCTCTGGAAACACCATATATTTT	CASSLVGGSSGNTIYF
.	TRBV19	TRBJ1-5	.	TGTGCCAGTAGTATAGCTGCGAATAGCAATCAGCCCCAGCATTTT	CASSIAANSNQPQHF
.	TRBV7-9	TRBJ2-7	.	TGTGCCAGCAGCTTAATAGTCGGTTTCTCCGAGCAGTACTTC	CASSLIVGFSEQYF
.	TRBV18	TRBJ1-3	TRBD1	TGTGCCAGCTCACCAGGAGGACAGGGCTATGGAAACACCATATATTTT	CASSPGGQGYGNTIYF
.	TRBV7-9	TRBJ2-5	.	TGTGCCAGCAGCTTAGATGTGGGTACGGGGAAACAAGAGACCCAGTACTTC	CASSLDVGTGKQETQYF
once	TRBV19	TRBJ1-2	.	TGTGCCAGTAAGTCGACGGATCGCAGTGGCTACACCTTC	CASKSTDRSGYTF
.	TRBV18	TRBJ2-1	TRBD1	TGTGCCAGCTCACCTGGGACAGCCAACAATGAGCAGTTCTTC	CASSPGTANNEQFF
.	TRBV6-5	TRBJ1-5	.	TGTGCCAGCAGTTACTCTGGGGGGCCGCCCCAGCATTTT	CASSYSGGPPQHF
.	TRBV7-3	TRBJ1-1	TRBD1	TGTGCCAGCAGTCGGGGACAGCTGGACACTGAAGCTTTCTTT	CASSRGQLDTEAFF
.	TRBV4-1	TRBJ2-7	TRBD2	TGCGCCAGCAGCCAGGATAATAGCGGGAGGGCCTACGAGCAGTACTTC	CASSQDNSGRAYEQYF
.	TRBV7-9	TRBJ1-2	.	TGTGCCAGCAGCTTAGGCTCTGGTGGCTACACCTTC	CASSLGSGGYTF
.	TRBV5-5	TRBJ2-7	TRBD1	TGTGCCAGCAGCTTGGACAGACAGGGGACCTACGAGCAGTACTTC	CASSLDRQGTYEQYF
once	TRBV7-3	TRBJ2-2	.	TGTGCCAGCAGCTCGCCCGGCACCGGGGAGCTGTTTTTT	CASSSPGTGELFF
.	TRBV19	TRBJ2-3	TRBD2	TGTGCCAGTACCATGAGAACCCGACTAGCGGGGGCTACGCAGTATTTT	CASTMRTRLAGATQYF
.	TRBV9	TRBJ1-4	TRBD1	TGTGCCAGCAGCGGACAGGGTGGAGAAAAACTGTTTTTT	CASSGQGGEKLFF